This record covers a single T cell receptor beta chain. This sample was included in a study of OX40 agonist ivuxolimab in advanced cancers. About the research overall: Ivuxolimab, an antibody acting as an agonist of OX40 (CD134), was used to treat patients. In three patients, partial responses were observed, one with hepatocellular carcinoma and two with cutaneous melanoma.

Repertoires were generated with immunoSEQ multiplex PCR, while TCRdb's copy carries only in-frame clones and drops some. This sample has over 20,000 clones, with around 80% found just once. The CDR3 consists of 13 residues. Deletions cut 5 bases from V and 5 bases from J, with 10 bases between. Germline V gives CDR1 MNHNY, CDR2 SVGAGI (reference sequence). This chain joins TRBV6-6 and TRBJ1-5, with D unclear. This sequence originates from an adult with an advanced solid tumor such as melanoma, head and neck, liver or kidney cancer. The sequences come from CD4+ or CD8+ T cells sorted from blood, collected in a trial of the OX40 agonist ivuxolimab. The CDR3 here is CASSPVWDQPQHF. DNA for the CDR3: TGTGCCAGCAGTCCTGTATGGGATCAGCCCCAGCATTTT.